What follows are 7 T cell receptor beta chains derived from one specimen sequenced in a study of post-analysis software for immune sequencing data. Study-wide findings and caveats: Elevated frequency relative to controls characterized four to six TRBV segments in patients, TRBV5-6, TRBV5-1 and TRBV20-1 among them.

Antigen specificity for these receptors is unknown. The library was made from cDNA and included unique molecular identifiers. A single record per CDR3 protein comes from TCRdb applying MiXCR to the PCR reads. Of roughly 800,000 distinct CDR3 sequences detected, roughly 50% appear once; the ten largest clones hold around 4.5%. The sequencing sample was made of blood. Every receptor here comes from a girl between 5 and 17 years old with multiple sclerosis.

The V gene is TRBV29-1, the J gene TRBJ1-1, with D possibly TRBD1 on 6 matching bases. Germline V gene data show CDR1 as SQVTM and CDR2 as ANQGSEA. The CDR3 runs 14 residues. The V and J ends lost 0 bases and 6 bases respectively, with 14 bases between them. The DNA of the CDR3 is TGCAGCGTTGAAGATCGGGGGGCGCGTCCTGAAGCTTTCTTT. Its translation: CSVEDRGARPEAFF.

This rearrangement joins TRBV28 to TRBJ1-2, with 9 bases identical to TRBD1. CDR1 and CDR2 (germline): MDHEN, SYDVKM. The V gene end was trimmed by 7 bases and the J gene end by 3 bases; junction bases not matched to a gene: 15. The CDR3 extends over 17 amino acids. CDR3 protein: CASNTPPGTGRYYGYTF. The CDR3 nucleotides read TGTGCCAGCAACACGCCCCCCGGGACAGGGCGATACTATGGCTACACCTTC.

V gene TRBV5-1 combines with J gene TRBJ1-1; no clear D gene. The germline gives CDR1 SGHRS, CDR2 YFSETQ. Between the trimmed V and J ends, which lost 1 base and 5 bases, there was a span of 15 bases. This CDR3 spans 15 amino acids. In DNA, the CDR3 is TGCGCCAGCAGCTTGTCAACGGTAATAGGAACTGAAGCTTTCTTT. It specifies CASSLSTVIGTEAFF.

The rearrangement joins TRBV29-1 to TRBJ2-5; either TRBD1 or TRBD2 may fit D (5 bases each). The J call may be wrong; the DNA end is better matched by TRBJ2-7. Germline assignment: CDR1 SQVTM and CDR2 ANQGSEA. The CDR3 spans 13 residues. The CDR3, as DNA: TGCAGCGTTGAAACACAGGCCGGGAACGAGCAGTACTTC. Residues: CSVETQAGNEQYF.

The chain combines TRBV20-1 with TRBJ2-7; 13 nucleotides line up with TRBD2. The CDR3 runs to 15 residues. The J segment lost 3 bases and the V segment lost 5 bases, leaving 7 bases of the junction unmatched. Germline values: CDR1 DFQATT, CDR2 SNEGSKA (reference sequence). The CDR3, as DNA: TGCAGTGCTTGGACTAGCGGGAGCGGGCTCTACGAGCAGTACTTC. Translating gives CSAWTSGSGLYEQYF.

The chain employs TRBV12-3 or TRBV12-4 and TRBJ2-7; a possible D gene is TRBD2 (5 bases). V dropped 6 bases and J dropped 2 bases, with 17 bases sitting between them. This CDR3 contains 15 residues. CDR3 nucleotides: TGTGCCAGCAGGTCCCAGTCGGGGTCTACCTACGAGCAGTACTTC. It yields the protein CASRSQSGSTYEQYF.

V usage is TRBV11-1 and J usage is TRBJ2-3; D perhaps matches TRBD1 (6 bases). The CDR3 runs to 14 residues. Germline V gives CDR1 SGHAT, CDR2 FQDESV (reference sequence). V was shortened by 5 bases and J by 5 bases, with 14 bases between the two germline ends. The CDR3 DNA reads TGTGCCAGCAGCCAGGGGCCCGTTGGAGATACGCAGTATTTT. This translates into CASSQGPVGDTQYF.